Listed below are T cell receptor beta chains from one sample, sequenced in a study of T cells in localized non-small cell lung cancer. Sequenced by immunoSEQ multiplex PCR; TCRdb stores in-frame clones only, minus some. The sample carries over 20,000 clones, more than 85% recorded once. The input for sequencing was peripheral blood, taken before any cancer treatment. The receptor set was obtained from a man aged 40 to 75 with stage III squamous cell lung carcinoma. Each CDR3 is given with its conserved first and last residue. A D gene is named only where the DNA matches it firmly. Not every row has a clone size; where given, it reads once, few, many or a size class.

cdr3_length | j_call | clone_size | v_call | d_call | cdr3_nt | cdr3_aa
15 | TRBJ2-7 | . | TRBV18 | . | TGTGCCAGCTCACCACCGAATACCAGGATCTACGAGCAGTACTTC | CASSPPNTRIYEQYF
14 | TRBJ2-2 | . | TRBV7-2 | . | TGTGCCAGCAGCTTAGCGGCGAAAGCCGGGGAGCTGTTTTTT | CASSLAAKAGELFF
13 | TRBJ1-1 | . | TRBV10-3 | TRBD1 | TGTGCCTCCGGACAGGGCATGAACACTGAAGCTTTCTTT | CASGQGMNTEAFF
11 | TRBJ2-1 | . | TRBV5-6 | . | TGTGCCAGCAGCCGCGAGGGTGAGCAGTTCTTC | CASSREGEQFF
15 | TRBJ2-2 | . | TRBV5-5 | TRBD2 | TGTGCCAGCAGCGCTAGCGGGATACACACCGGGGAGCTGTTTTTT | CASSASGIHTGELFF
15 | TRBJ1-1 | . | TRBV10-3 | TRBD1 | TGTGCCATCAGTGGCCGGACAGGGGTCAGCGCTGAAGCTTTCTTT | CAISGRTGVSAEAFF
15 | TRBJ2-7 | . | TRBV14 | TRBD2 | TGTGCCAGCAGCCTCAGGGTAGCGGGACTCGGCGAGCAGTACTTC | CASSLRVAGLGEQYF
15 | TRBJ1-1 | . | TRBV30 | . | TGTGCCTGGATCCCTGGGGGCCTACCCGGGGAAGAAGCTTTCTTT | CAWIPGGLPGEEAFF
14 | TRBJ2-7 | once | TRBV18 | . | TGTGCCAGCTCACCACCCGGGACACCCCTAGAGCAGTACTTC | CASSPPGTPLEQYF
15 | TRBJ2-5 | . | TRBV5-1 | TRBD2 | TGCGCCAGCAGCTTGGACCCAGCGGGGCAGGAGACCCAGTACTTC | CASSLDPAGQETQYF